Below are 9 T cell receptor beta chains sequenced from a single sample in a study of Graves' ophthalmopathy and Graves' hyperthyroidism. RNA transcripts yielded amplified TCR beta CDR3 regions. HTBI-primed RT-PCR formed the first round, and a multiplex PCR formed the second. In TCRdb, the multiplex PCR reads were re-called with MiXCR into one record per CDR3 protein. The data contain hundreds of thousands of distinct CDR3 sequences, roughly two fifths of them singletons. The specimen sequenced was peripheral blood. These receptor sequences come from an adult man with Graves' ophthalmopathy.

In this sample, this clonotype turned up a few times. V and J are TRBV12-3 or TRBV12-4 and TRBJ2-2; the D gene is possibly TRBD2 (5 bases). The CDR3 contains 15 residues. V was cut by 0 bases and J by 4 bases, with 9 bases left in between. In DNA, the CDR3 is TGTGCCAGCAGTTTAGCAGCCGGGATCACCGGGGAGCTGTTTTTT. It codes for CASSLAAGITGELFF.

CDR3 DNA sequence: TGTGCCAGCAACCCGCCGGGACAGAACACCGGGGAGCTGTTTTTT. Amino acid sequence: CASNPPGQNTGELFF. This sequence joins TRBV12-3 or TRBV12-4 and TRBJ2-2; D may be TRBD1 (6 bases). V shed 7 bases and J shed 1 base, with 13 bases lying between them. The CDR3 length is 15 residues.

Worth noting for this clonotype: This CDR3 is missing its conserved last phenylalanine or tryptophan, likely due to a read error. V is TRBV5-1 and J is TRBJ2-5; D is unresolved. From germline, CDR1 is SGHRS and CDR2 YFSETQ. CDR3 length equals 13 residues. V was clipped by 2 bases and J by 7 bases, with 12 bases between them. CDR3 DNA sequence: TGCGCCAGCAGCTTAGTTCGGAGTGGGACCCAGTACTGC. Amino acid sequence: CASSLVRSGTQYC.

V usage is TRBV10-3 and J usage is TRBJ1-6, with D unresolved. V lost 0 bases to trimming and J lost 13 bases, with 16 bases between them. The length of the CDR3 is 15 residues. Germline-derived CDR1 and CDR2 are ENHRY and SYGVKD. DNA for the CDR3: TGTGCCATCAGTGAGTCGCGGGAACCGGGTTACCCCCTCCACTTT. It specifies CAISESREPGYPLHF.

In this sample, this clonotype turned up once. The chain carries TRBV29-1 and TRBJ1-2; no clear D gene. This CDR3 has 11 residues. The germline gives CDR1 SQVTM, CDR2 ANQGSEA. The CDR3 region has the DNA TGCAGTGCTAGATTCCTGCCTGGAAACACCTTC. Amino acids: CSARFLPGNTF.

This clonotype showed up just a few times. The chain carries TRBV7-9 and TRBJ1-2; D is perhaps TRBD1 (6 bases). The CDR3 length is 14 residues. Germline V gene data show CDR1 as SEHNR and CDR2 as FQNEAQ (reference sequence). V was pared by 5 bases and J by 8 bases, with 18 bases between. CDR3 in amino acids: CASSPRDIGGGYTF. The CDR3 DNA sequence: TGTGCCAGCAGCCCGAGGGACATCGGAGGAGGCTACACCTTC.

As concerns this clonotype: A junction end diverges from the germline sequence, so it may reflect a read error. DNA for the CDR3: TGCGCCAGCAGCCGACCGGGACAGGGGCCCGAGCAGTACTTC. Protein: CASSRPGQGPEQYF. J is TRBJ2-7 and V is TRBV7-9; TRBD1 matches 10 bases. Per the germline V gene, CDR1 is SEHNR and CDR2 is FQNEAQ (reference sequence). The CDR3 has 14 amino acids.

In the case of this clonotype: Because it lacks the conserved phenylalanine or tryptophan at the end, this CDR3 is likely a read error. The DNA is omitted, as the CDR3 cannot be located on it reliably, and the CDR3 follows TCRdb's listing. The rearrangement joins TRBV10-3 to TRBJ2-5; the table gives TRBD1 as D, unverified against the DNA. Counting both end residues, the CDR3 totals 13 amino acids. Germline values: CDR1 ENHRY, CDR2 SYGVKD. The CDR3 region is CAISTAGTGKGSY.

Ten or more counts support this clonotype. The chain employs TRBV10-2 and TRBJ1-5, with no clear D. This CDR3 region has 16 residues. The germline V and J ends were trimmed by 2 bases and 0 bases, with 11 bases remaining between them. Per the germline V gene, CDR1 is WSHSY and CDR2 is SAAADI. DNA for the CDR3: TGCGCCAGCAGTGAGCCGGACGGATATAGCAATCAGCCCCAGCATTTT. This translates into CASSEPDGYSNQPQHF.